A single sample is the source of the 7 T cell receptor beta chains below, sequenced in a study of cytomegalovirus exposure and HLA in healthy donors. The PCR contained 60 Vbeta and 13 Jbeta primers. Assay: immunoSEQ multiplex PCR; the TCRdb copy retains only in-frame clones and omits some. The data contain 110,000 to 150,000 clones, 60% to 85% of them singletons. Sequencing used PBMCs. All receptors come from a man under 40 in good health and CMV-seronegative.

The chain combines TRBV5-1 with TRBJ1-1; no definite D call. Germline CDR1 and CDR2: SGHRS and YFSETQ. CDR3 size: 15 residues. Between the trimmed V and J ends, which lost 1 base and 4 bases, there was a span of 14 bases. Written as DNA, the CDR3 is TGCGCCAGCAGCTTGATTGGCCTGGCGGGCACTGAAGCTTTCTTT. Amino acid sequence: CASSLIGLAGTEAFF.

V usage is TRBV11-2 and J usage is TRBJ2-1; the D is unclear. The length of the CDR3 is 12 residues. V was cut by 2 bases and J by 9 bases, with 8 bases left in between. Germline values: CDR1 SGHAT, CDR2 FQNNGV. The CDR3 reads CASSLISVEQFF. The DNA of the CDR3 is TGTGCCAGCAGCTTAATCTCCGTTGAGCAGTTCTTC.

The V gene is TRBV19, the J gene TRBJ2-3; perhaps TRBD2 as D (6 bases). The CDR3 spans 15 residues. Deletions cut 7 bases from V and 1 base from J, with 15 bases between. Per germline, CDR1 LNHDA and CDR2 SQIVND (reference sequence). The CDR3 DNA is TGTGCCAGTACCCCCTCTTCGGGGGGCACAGATACGCAGTATTTT. This translates into CASTPSSGGTDTQYF.

This clone showed up many times. This chain joins TRBV30 and TRBJ1-5, with 11 bases that match TRBD1. V was clipped by 2 bases and J by 9 bases; unmatched bases: 6. This CDR3 has 14 residues. The germline V gene encodes CDR1 GTSNPN and CDR2 SVGIG (reference sequence). This chain's CDR3 is CAWSLGTGGWPQHF. DNA for the CDR3: TGTGCCTGGAGTCTCGGGACAGGGGGGTGGCCCCAGCATTTT.

The V call is TRBV6-6, the J call TRBJ2-3; a possible D gene is TRBD1 (5 bases). The germline V and J ends were trimmed by 2 bases and 5 bases, with 11 bases remaining between them. The CDR3 covers 14 residues. Germline lookup yields CDR1 MNHNY and CDR2 SVGAGI (reference sequence). CDR3 sequence: CASSYEQAGDTQYF. CDR3 DNA: TGTGCCAGCAGTTACGAACAGGCCGGAGATACGCAGTATTTT.

V gene TRBV6-1 combines with J gene TRBJ2-5, with no clear D. V gave up 6 bases and J gave up 4 bases, with 15 bases separating them. CDR1 is MNHNS and CDR2 is SASEGT in the germline V gene. There are 14 residues in the CDR3. CDR3 DNA sequence: TGTGCCAGCAGCTCGAACCGGGTAGGAGAGACCCAGTACTTC. This translates into CASSSNRVGETQYF.

The V gene is TRBV5-1, the J gene TRBJ1-2; TRBD1 matches at 7 bases. CDR3 size: 14 residues. The germline V gene encodes CDR1 SGHRS and CDR2 YFSETQ. Trimming at V came to 7 bases and at J to 4 bases, leaving 10 bases not matched to a gene. The CDR3 coding sequence is TGCGCCAGCCGGGACAGTCCTCCCGTCTATGGCTACACCTTC. Protein sequence: CASRDSPPVYGYTF.